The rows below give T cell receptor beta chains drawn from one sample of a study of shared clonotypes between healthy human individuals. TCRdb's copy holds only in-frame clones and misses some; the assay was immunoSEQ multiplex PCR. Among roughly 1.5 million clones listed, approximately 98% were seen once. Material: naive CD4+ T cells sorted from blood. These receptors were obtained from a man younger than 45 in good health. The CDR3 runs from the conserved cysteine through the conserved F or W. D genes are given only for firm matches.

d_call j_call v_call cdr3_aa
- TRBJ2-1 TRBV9 CASSVALPEYNEQFF
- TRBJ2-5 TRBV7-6 CASSNRNQETQYF
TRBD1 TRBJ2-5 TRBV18 CASSPDRAGQETQYF
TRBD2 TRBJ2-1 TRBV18 CASSQLAGLLYNEQFF
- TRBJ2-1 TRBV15 CATSEWAESYNEQFF
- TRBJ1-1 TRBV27 CASSLRRGLMNTEAFF
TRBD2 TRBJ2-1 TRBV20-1 CSKGRGDEQFF
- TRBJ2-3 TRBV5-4 CASSLNGVPGDTQYF
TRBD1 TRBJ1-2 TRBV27 CASRSPDRVNGYTF
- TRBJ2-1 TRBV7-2 CASSLDGALGNEQFF
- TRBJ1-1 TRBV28 CASILTDLNTEAFF
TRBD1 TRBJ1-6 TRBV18 CASSPGQGESPLHF
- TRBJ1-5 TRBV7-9 CASSRKDSNQPQHF
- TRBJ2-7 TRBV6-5 CASSSLKGRLYEQYF
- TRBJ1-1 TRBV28 CASRVFGGANTEAFF
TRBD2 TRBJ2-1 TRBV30 CAWSALAGFYNEQFF
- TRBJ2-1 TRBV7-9 CASSLAQFF
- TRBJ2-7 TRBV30 CAWTKTWPYSYEQYF
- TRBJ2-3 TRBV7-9 CASSYQSGTNTDTQYF
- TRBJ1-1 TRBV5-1 CASSPQGITEAFF
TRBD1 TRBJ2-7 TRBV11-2 CASSFGQGATYEQYF
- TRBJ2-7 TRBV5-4 CASSPRRGRDAYEQYF
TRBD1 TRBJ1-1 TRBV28 CASTQSGGFTEAFF
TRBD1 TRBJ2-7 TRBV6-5 CASRDTGDLEQYF
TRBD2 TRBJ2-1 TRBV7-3 CASSPMTSGRNNEQFF
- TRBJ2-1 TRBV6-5 CASSHRDPRIHEQFF
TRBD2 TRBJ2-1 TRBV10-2 CASSVSGRASYNEQFF
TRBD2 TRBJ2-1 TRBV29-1 CSVEPRGGLAGGVTMRKFF
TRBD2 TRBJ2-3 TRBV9 CASSPGGTSGSKADTQYF
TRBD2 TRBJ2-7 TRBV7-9 CATGGRSSYEQYF
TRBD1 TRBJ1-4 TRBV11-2 CASSSGQGGKLFF
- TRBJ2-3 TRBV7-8 CASSSFRQPDTQYF
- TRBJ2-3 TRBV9 CASSLMSSHTQYF
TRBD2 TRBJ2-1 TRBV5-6 CASSLMREGPGEQFF
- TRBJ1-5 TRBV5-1 CASNLDNQPQHF
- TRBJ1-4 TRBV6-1 CASQRTVNEKLFF
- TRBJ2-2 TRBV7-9 CASSLFRQANTGELFF
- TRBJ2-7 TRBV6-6 CASRAFGGSYEQYF
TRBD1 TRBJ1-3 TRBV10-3 CAISEDREFGNTIYF
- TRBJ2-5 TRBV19 CASRPPGGETQYF
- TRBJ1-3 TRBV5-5 CASSLAKPSSGNTIYF
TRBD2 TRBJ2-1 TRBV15 CATSRTLLAGVDNEQFF
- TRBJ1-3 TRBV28 CASSPPVPGGNTIYF
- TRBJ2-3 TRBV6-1 CASGVWGSTDTQYF
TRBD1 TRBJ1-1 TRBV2 CASRNQGAGEAFF
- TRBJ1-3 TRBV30 CACERGTGNTIYF
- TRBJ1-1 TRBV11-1 CASSLLQKNTEAFF
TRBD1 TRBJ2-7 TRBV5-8 CASSLGDRGRLGQYF
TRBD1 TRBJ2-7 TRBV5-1 CASSPGGGQGLYEQYF
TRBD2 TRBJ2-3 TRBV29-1 CSVRLAGLTDTQYF
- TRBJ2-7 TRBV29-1 CSVETSKGASPEQYF